What follows are 13 T cell receptor beta chains derived from one specimen sequenced in a study of cytomegalovirus exposure and HLA in healthy donors. The PCR ran on 60 Vbeta and 13 Jbeta primers. Measured with immunoSEQ multiplex PCR; TCRdb has only the in-frame clones, and not every one. The data contain 190,000 or so clones, less than 85% of them singletons. Sequencing input: PBMCs. These receptors all stem from a boy younger than 18 in good health and CMV-seronegative.

The rearrangement uses TRBV5-6 and TRBJ1-1, with D perhaps matching TRBD1 (5 bases). The CDR3 is 15 amino acids. Trimming took 0 bases from V and 1 from J, leaving 10 bases between them. Germline V gene lookup returns CDR1 SGHDT and CDR2 YYEEEE. In DNA, the CDR3 is TGTGCCAGCAGCTTGGAAGGTCAGGGGAACACTGAAGCTTTCTTT. Its translation: CASSLEGQGNTEAFF. Full variable domain (outside the CDR3, taken from reference TRBV5-6 and TRBJ1-1): DAGVTQSPTHLIKTRGQQVTLRCSPKSGHDTVSWYQQALGQGPQFIFQYYEEEERQRGNFPDRFSGHQFPNYSSELNVNALLLGDSALYLCASSLEGQGNTEAFFGQGTRLTVV.

The chain links TRBV7-2 to TRBJ1-2; TRBD1 agrees at 8 bases. The CDR3 runs 14 residues. Germline loops: CDR1 SGHTA, CDR2 FQGNSA. J was trimmed by 6 bases and V by 4 bases; bases with no gene match: 7. The CDR3 sequence is CASSYPDRGDGYTF. For the CDR3, the DNA is TGTGCCAGCAGCTATCCTGACAGGGGTGATGGCTACACCTTC.

This clone was seen once. V usage is TRBV27 and J usage is TRBJ2-1, with 14 bases that match TRBD2. V lost 5 bases and J lost 6; bases outside the gene matches: 9. The CDR3 totals 17 residues. CDR1 and CDR2 from the germline V gene are MNHEY and SMNVEV (reference sequence). The CDR3 is CASSLTGLAGGINEQFF. The CDR3 bases are TGTGCCAGCAGTCTTACAGGACTAGCGGGGGGAATCAATGAGCAGTTCTTC.

The chain joins TRBV7-9 to TRBJ2-1; D perhaps matches TRBD2 (6 bases). Germline V gene sequence: CDR1 SEHNR, CDR2 FQNEAQ (reference sequence). Between the trimmed V and J ends, which lost 0 bases and 6 bases, there was a span of 12 bases. CDR3 length: 15 amino acids. The CDR3 sequence is CASSLAKAGPNEQFF. The CDR3 nucleotides are TGTGCCAGCAGCTTAGCCAAAGCGGGTCCCAATGAGCAGTTCTTC. Variable domain in full (rest from reference TRBV7-9 and TRBJ2-1): DTGVSQNPRHKITKRGQNVTFRCDPISEHNRLYWYRQTLGQGPEFLTYFQNEAQLEKSRLLSDRFSAERPKGSFSTLEIQRTEQGDSAMYLCASSLAKAGPNEQFFGPGTRLTVL.

J is TRBJ1-3 and V is TRBV19; 8 nucleotides line up with TRBD1. The CDR3 contains 15 residues. The V gene's germline CDR1 is LNHDA and CDR2 SQIVND (reference sequence). V dropped 5 bases and J dropped 5; count of bases not matched to a gene: 8. This CDR3 is CASSVDRGTRNTIYF. In DNA, the CDR3 is TGTGCCAGTAGTGTCGACAGGGGCACGAGAAACACCATATATTTT. Full variable domain (remainder filled in from reference TRBV19 and TRBJ1-3): DGGITQSPKYLFRKEGQNVTLSCEQNLNHDAMYWYRQDPGQGLRLIYYSQIVNDFQKGDIAEGYSVSREKKESFPLTVTSAQKNPTAFYLCASSVDRGTRNTIYFGEGSWLTVV.

V gene TRBV5-4 combines with J gene TRBJ2-7, with D perhaps TRBD1 (5 bases). CDR3 length: 17 amino acids. Trimming cost V 4 bases and J 6 bases, with 26 bases left between them. Germline V lookup: CDR1 SGHNT, CDR2 YYREEE (reference sequence). The CDR3 nucleotides are TGTGCCAGCAGCCCCACATCCGTGGTCCAGGGCCCCCCCGAGCAGTACTTC. Translation: CASSPTSVVQGPPEQYF.

The J gene is TRBJ1-2, the V gene TRBV30; TRBD1 might be the D (5 bases). Germline assignment: CDR1 GTSNPN and CDR2 SVGIG (reference sequence). CDR3 length equals 10 residues. Trimming cost V 7 bases and J 7 bases, with 10 bases left between them. The CDR3 sequence: CASPQGGYTF. CDR3 sequence (DNA): TGTGCCTCCCCTCAGGGTGGCTACACCTTC.

The chain combines TRBV7-2 with TRBJ2-2; 11 nucleotides match TRBD2. This CDR3 comprises 16 residues. Germline V lookup: CDR1 SGHTA, CDR2 FQGNSA. The ends lost 5 bases at V and 3 bases at J; junction bases unmatched: 5. In DNA form, the CDR3 reads TGTGCCAGCAGCCTGGGACTAGCGGATCACACCGGGGAGCTGTTTTTT. Amino acids: CASSLGLADHTGELFF.

V usage is TRBV5-5 and J usage is TRBJ2-7; TRBD2 is a possible D gene (6 bases). CDR1 is SGHKS, CDR2 YYEKEE, per germline (reference sequence). The length of the CDR3 is 16 residues. The ends were cut back, 1 base at V and 0 bases at J, with 14 bases in the middle. This CDR3 is CASSLRGRGISYEQYF. The DNA for the CDR3 is TGTGCCAGCAGCTTGCGTGGCCGCGGGATCTCCTACGAGCAGTACTTC.

The chain recombines TRBV7-2 with TRBJ1-2, with D possibly TRBD1 on 5 matching bases. CDR1 and CDR2 from the germline V gene are SGHTA and FQGNSA. The CDR3 is made up of 13 amino acids. Trimming shortened V by 10 bases and J by 3 bases, and 15 bases separated the two germline ends. CDR3 residues: CANPPLRDYGYTF. CDR3 nucleotide sequence: TGTGCCAACCCACCTCTCAGGGACTATGGCTACACCTTC.

The chain uses TRBV23-1 and TRBJ1-6; 8 bases align to TRBD1. TRBV23-1 is noted as an ORF with a role that remains uncertain. The V and J ends lost 0 bases and 8 bases, in that order; junction bases with no gene match: 21. CDR3 size: 21 residues. The CDR3 DNA is TGCGCCAGCAGTCAATCGTCCCCCAGGGGGCGAAGAACCGCGTCGTATTCACCCCTCCACTTT. Protein: CASSQSSPRGRRTASYSPLHF.

This chain uses TRBV19 with TRBJ1-3; D might be TRBD1 (5 bases). From germline, CDR1 is LNHDA and CDR2 SQIVND (reference sequence). The V and J ends lost 2 bases and 2 bases respectively, with 10 bases between them. The CDR3 spans 15 residues. The DNA of the CDR3 is TGTGCCAGTAGTATAACAGGATATACTGGAAACACCATATATTTT. Its translation is CASSITGYTGNTIYF. The full variable domain, with the rest looked up from reference TRBV19 and TRBJ1-3, is DGGITQSPKYLFRKEGQNVTLSCEQNLNHDAMYWYRQDPGQGLRLIYYSQIVNDFQKGDIAEGYSVSREKKESFPLTVTSAQKNPTAFYLCASSITGYTGNTIYFGEGSWLTVV.

The chain uses TRBV25-1 and TRBJ2-1; the D is unclear. V dropped 3 bases and J dropped 5 bases, with 11 bases sitting between them. From germline, CDR1 is MGHDK and CDR2 SYGVNS. There are 14 residues in the CDR3. The CDR3 here is CASSEVGYDNEQFF. The CDR3 DNA follows: TGTGCCAGCAGTGAGGTCGGGTACGACAATGAGCAGTTCTTC.